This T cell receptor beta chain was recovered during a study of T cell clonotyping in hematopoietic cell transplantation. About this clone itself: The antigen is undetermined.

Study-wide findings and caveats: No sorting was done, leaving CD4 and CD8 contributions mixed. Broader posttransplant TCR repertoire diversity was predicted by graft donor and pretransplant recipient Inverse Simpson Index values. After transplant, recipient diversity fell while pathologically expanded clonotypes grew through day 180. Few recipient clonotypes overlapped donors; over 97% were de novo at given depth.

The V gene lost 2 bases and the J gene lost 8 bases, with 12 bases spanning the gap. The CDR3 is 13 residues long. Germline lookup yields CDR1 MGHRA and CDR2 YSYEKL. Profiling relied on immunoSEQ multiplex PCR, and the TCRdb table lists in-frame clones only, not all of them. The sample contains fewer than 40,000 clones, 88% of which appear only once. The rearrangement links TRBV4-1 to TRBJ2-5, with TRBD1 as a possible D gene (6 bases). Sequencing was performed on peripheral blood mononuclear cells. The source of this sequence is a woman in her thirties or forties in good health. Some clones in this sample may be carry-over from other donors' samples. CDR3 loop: CASSQQEGVTQYF. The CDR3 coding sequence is TGCGCCAGCAGCCAACAAGAGGGGGTTACCCAGTACTTC.